A single sample is the source of the 32 T cell receptor beta chains below, sequenced in a study of beta chain features in type 1 diabetes. Reverse transcribing all isolated RNA meant expressed TCRB transcripts were sequenced. The protocol was immunoSEQ multiplex PCR, while the TCRdb copy is restricted to in-frame clones and leaves out a portion. The table includes about 410,000 clones, around 13% detected once. Sequencing input: naive CD4+ T cells from blood. These receptors all come from a man aged 25-45 years in good health.

This clone appeared a few times. The CDR3 DNA sequence: TGTGCCAGTAGTCCCGGGGGTGGGACAGATACGCAGTATTTT. Translation gives CASSPGGGTDTQYF. The chain has TRBV19 and TRBJ2-3, with D possibly TRBD2 on 6 matching bases. V lost 5 bases, J lost 3 bases, and 12 bases lay in between. The CDR3 spans 14 residues. Germline CDR1 is LNHDA and CDR2 is SQIVND (reference sequence). Combining the CDR3 with reference TRBV19 and TRBJ2-3 gives the whole variable domain DGGITQSPKYLFRKEGQNVTLSCEQNLNHDAMYWYRQDPGQGLRLIYYSQIVNDFQKGDIAEGYSVSREKKESFPLTVTSAQKNPTAFYLCASSPGGGTDTQYFGPGTRLTVL.

Here the CDR3 DNA reads TGTGCCAGCAGCTTTATTGGACTAGCGGGGATCGATACGCAGTATTTT. Amino acids: CASSFIGLAGIDTQYF. The V and J genes are TRBV7-2 and TRBJ2-3, with TRBD2 identical over 12 bases. Germline V CDR1 and CDR2: SGHTA, FQGNSA. This CDR3 spans 16 amino acids. V gave up 3 bases and J gave up 6 bases; unmatched junction bases: 7.

The V gene is TRBV18, the J gene TRBJ2-7, with D unresolved. The CDR3 length is 13 residues. The V end lost 0 bases, the J end lost 5 bases, and 8 bases lay between the germline ends. Germline V gives CDR1 KGHSH, CDR2 LQKENI. CDR3 amino acids: CASSPPAKNEQYF. DNA of the CDR3: TGTGCCAGCTCACCACCGGCCAAAAACGAGCAGTACTTC. Looking up the rest from reference TRBV18 and TRBJ2-7 gives the full variable domain: NAGVMQNPRHLVRRRGQEARLRCSPMKGHSHVYWYRQLPEEGLKFMVYLQKENIIDESGMPKERFSAEFPKEGPSILRIQQVVRGDSAAYFCASSPPAKNEQYFGPGTRLTVT.

This chain connects TRBV6-5 to TRBJ2-5; 10 positions agree with TRBD2. The CDR3 spans 15 residues. The V gene end was trimmed by 6 bases and the J gene end by 5 bases; junction bases not matched to a gene: 9. Germline lookup yields CDR1 MNHEY and CDR2 SVGAGI. The CDR3 spells CASRRGTSGIETQYF. CDR3 in DNA: TGTGCCAGCAGACGCGGCACTAGCGGGATCGAGACCCAGTACTTC.

The chain employs TRBV30 and TRBJ2-1; possibly TRBD2 for D (6 bases). Trimming removed 3 bases from V and 6 bases from J, with 15 bases in between. The germline gives CDR1 GTSNPN, CDR2 SVGIG (reference sequence). The CDR3 runs 14 residues. CDR3 sequence: CAWRGRLPGNEQFF. The CDR3 DNA is TGTGCCTGGAGGGGGAGGCTCCCCGGCAATGAGCAGTTCTTC. Variable domain in full (rest from reference TRBV30 and TRBJ2-1): SQTIHQWPATLVQPVGSPLSLECTVEGTSNPNLYWYRQAAGRGLQLLFYSVGIGQISSEVPQNLSASRPQDRQFILSSKKLLLSDSGFYLCAWRGRLPGNEQFFGPGTRLTVL.

This clone was counted a few times. The chain joins TRBV15 to TRBJ2-3; 9 positions match TRBD2. After removal of 3 bases from V and 3 bases from J, the junction contained 7 bases not matched to a gene. The CDR3 is made up of 16 amino acids. Per germline, CDR1 LNHNV and CDR2 YYDKDF (reference sequence). The CDR3 bases are TGTGCCACCAGCAGCGGCGGGGGGGCCAGAACAGATACGCAGTATTTT. Translating gives CATSSGGGARTDTQYF.

This clone was seen ten or more times. The chain uses TRBV19 and TRBJ2-6; weak D call: TRBD2 (6 bases). Germline loops: CDR1 LNHDA, CDR2 SQIVND (reference sequence). This CDR3 spans 18 amino acids. With 1 base removed from V and 0 bases from J, the gap between germline ends came to 13 bases. CDR3 sequence: CASSIVGTAGSGANVLTF. CDR3 nucleotide sequence: TGTGCCAGTAGTATAGTTGGGACTGCTGGCTCTGGGGCCAACGTCCTGACTTTC.

This clone was counted only a few times. This rearrangement joins TRBV29-1 to TRBJ2-1, with a possible D match to TRBD2 (6 bases). This CDR3 spans 14 amino acids. Trimming cost V 4 bases and J 1 base, with 11 bases left between them. The germline V gene encodes CDR1 SQVTM and CDR2 ANQGSEA. Here the CDR3 DNA reads TGCAGCGTTGCCCCAGGGACTTCCTACAATGAGCAGTTCTTC. The encoded protein is CSVAPGTSYNEQFF.

This CDR3 reads CASSYRGDEQFF. In DNA form, the CDR3 reads TGTGCCAGCAGCTACAGGGGGGATGAGCAGTTCTTC. The chain has TRBV11-2 and TRBJ2-1; 8 bases match TRBD1. Looked up from germline, CDR1 is SGHAT and CDR2 is FQNNGV. This CDR3 is 12 amino acids long. The junction had 1 base not matched to a gene; V was cut back by 4 bases and J by 8 bases.

This clone was found a few times. CDR3 sequence reads: CASSQTPPVAQYF. CDR3 nucleotides: TGTGCCAGCAGCCAAACCCCACCCGTGGCCCAGTACTTC. The V gene is TRBV14, the J gene TRBJ2-5; D unresolved. Per the germline V gene, CDR1 is SGHDN and CDR2 is FVKESK. V shed 2 bases and J shed 9 bases, with 13 bases lying between them. The CDR3 has 13 amino acids.

Comments on this clone: A much more abundant neighbour one base away suggests this may be a read error. The chain recombines TRBV6-5 with TRBJ2-5; D is undetermined. With 8 bases removed from V and 3 bases from J, the gap between germline ends came to 4 bases. CDR1 and CDR2 from the germline V gene are MNHEY and SVGAGI. This CDR3 region has 10 residues. The CDR3 here is CASGEETQYF. Written as DNA, the CDR3 is TGTGCCAGCGGTGAAGAGACCCAGTACTTC.

This clone was seen more than once but under ten times. This chain connects TRBV18 to TRBJ2-7; perhaps TRBD1 as D (7 bases). CDR1 and CDR2 from the germline V gene are KGHSH and LQKENI. V was trimmed by 2 bases and J by 4 bases, leaving 12 bases between them. The CDR3 is made up of 14 amino acids. The chain's CDR3 is CASSPKTGTYEQYV. CDR3 DNA: TGTGCCAGCTCACCAAAGACAGGGACTTACGAGCAGTACGTC.

The chain combines TRBV30 with TRBJ1-1; D call uncertain. Germline lookup yields CDR1 GTSNPN and CDR2 SVGIG (reference sequence). Trimming pared 3 bases from V and 4 bases from J, leaving 12 bases between. CDR3 length: 13 amino acids. Here the CDR3 reads CAWSVGLLTEAFF. The CDR3 coding sequence is TGTGCCTGGAGCGTCGGGTTACTCACTGAAGCTTTCTTT.

A word on this clone: The junction does not match germline at one end; this may be a read error. The rearrangement uses TRBV20-1 and TRBJ1-1; D not certain. Germline V lookup: CDR1 DFQATT, CDR2 SNEGSKA (reference sequence). This CDR3 has 11 residues. The DNA of the CDR3 is TGCAGTGCTAGTGAGTATCCTCTGGGGATCTTT. Translating it yields CSASEYPLGIF.

This clone has a handful of counts. The V and J genes are TRBV9 and TRBJ1-2; D remains ambiguous. Trimming took 0 bases from V and 6 from J, leaving 9 bases between them. Looked up from germline, CDR1 is SGDLS and CDR2 is YYNGEE. This CDR3 spans 13 amino acids. The CDR3 here is CASSVGGSDGYTF. Here the CDR3 DNA reads TGTGCCAGCAGCGTAGGAGGGTCGGATGGCTACACCTTC.

To note about this clone: A much bigger clone sits one base away, suggesting this may be a read error. DNA of the CDR3: TGTGCCAGCAGCTTAGTAGATACGCAGTATTTT. This sequence encodes CASSLVDTQYF. V gene TRBV7-6 combines with J gene TRBJ2-3; D is unclear. The CDR3 extends over 11 amino acids. V was trimmed by 1 base and J by 5 bases, leaving 1 base between them. Germline CDR1 is SGHVS and CDR2 is FNYEAQ.

The chain recombines TRBV7-2 with TRBJ1-5; the D is unclear. V was trimmed by 5 bases and J by 4 bases, leaving 18 bases between them. Germline V gene data show CDR1 as SGHTA and CDR2 as FQGNSA. The CDR3 consists of 16 residues. The DNA of the CDR3 is TGTGCCAGCAGCCTATATTATGGCAGCCCTAATCAGCCCCAGCATTTT. It yields the protein CASSLYYGSPNQPQHF.

This clone was counted only a few times. The chain links TRBV6-5 to TRBJ1-2; 8 nucleotides align to TRBD1. J lost 2 bases, V lost 6 bases, and 2 bases had no gene match. Germline V gene lookup returns CDR1 MNHEY and CDR2 SVGAGI. The CDR3 runs 13 residues. The CDR3: CASSGQGNYGYTF. The CDR3 DNA sequence: TGTGCCAGCAGCGGACAGGGAAACTATGGCTACACCTTC.

This clone turned up a few times. The chain recombines TRBV28 with TRBJ2-5; D possibly corresponds to TRBD1 (6 bases). This CDR3 has 15 amino acids. Germline V gene lookup returns CDR1 MDHEN and CDR2 SYDVKM. Trimming removed 6 bases from V and 1 base from J, with 15 bases in between. CDR3 in amino acids: CASRQGSSRQETQYF. DNA of the CDR3: TGTGCCAGCAGACAGGGTTCTTCACGCCAAGAGACCCAGTACTTC.

The table lists this clone with a few counts. This chain links TRBV11-2 with TRBJ2-5; D perhaps matches TRBD2 (6 bases). CDR3 length equals 14 residues. V was pared by 1 base and J by 1 base, with 7 bases between. CDR1 is SGHAT, CDR2 FQNNGV, per germline. CDR3 residues: CASSLGGAQETQYF. The CDR3 DNA follows: TGTGCCAGCAGCTTAGGCGGGGCCCAAGAGACCCAGTACTTC.

This clone was seen a few times. The chain joins TRBV27 to TRBJ1-2; TRBD1 might be the D (5 bases). Trimming removed 6 bases from V and 0 bases from J, with 17 bases in between. The CDR3 length is 16 residues. Germline V gene sequence: CDR1 MNHEY, CDR2 SMNVEV (reference sequence). CDR3 DNA sequence: TGTGCCAGCAGCAGAGCAGGGTTCAAGACTAACTATGGCTACACCTTC. This gives the protein CASSRAGFKTNYGYTF.

Only a few counts were recorded for this clone. J is TRBJ2-3 and V is TRBV13; the D is unclear. Trimming stripped 3 bases from V and 5 bases from J, with 9 bases between. The V gene's germline CDR1 is PRHDT and CDR2 FYEKMQ (reference sequence). This CDR3 spans 13 amino acids. This chain's CDR3 is CASSFRARDTQYF. The CDR3 nucleotides are TGTGCCAGCAGCTTCCGGGCCCGAGATACGCAGTATTTT. Looking up the rest from reference TRBV13 and TRBJ2-3 gives the full variable domain: AAGVIQSPRHLIKEKRETATLKCYPIPRHDTVYWYQQGPGQDPQFLISFYEKMQSDKGSIPDRFSAQQFSDYHSELNMSSLELGDSALYFCASSFRARDTQYFGPGTRLTVL.

This clone has only a few counts. The chain uses TRBV10-3 and TRBJ2-3; 10 positions agree with TRBD2. This CDR3 has 14 amino acids. The germline gives CDR1 ENHRY, CDR2 SYGVKD. J gave up 4 bases and V 7 bases, and 5 bases lay outside the gene matches. CDR3 coding DNA: TGTGCCATCAAGTCTAGCGGGAGATCAGATACGCAGTATTTT. It is translated as CAIKSSGRSDTQYF.

This clone was seen more than once but under ten times. The rearrangement links TRBV6-6 to TRBJ1-3; D ambiguous. The CDR3 has 16 residues. The V gene's germline CDR1 is MNHNY and CDR2 SVGAGI (reference sequence). Between the trimmed V and J ends, which lost 2 bases and 0 bases, there was a span of 11 bases. CDR3: CASSYAAGRSGNTIYF. The CDR3 region has the DNA TGTGCCAGCAGTTACGCCGCCGGACGCTCTGGAAACACCATATATTTT.

This chain joins TRBV5-4 and TRBJ2-4; D may match TRBD1 or TRBD2 (5 bases each). The CDR3 totals 17 residues. V was shortened by 3 bases and J by 8 bases, with 24 bases between the two germline ends. Germline CDR1 and CDR2: SGHNT and YYREEE (reference sequence). The chain's CDR3 is CASSSRVGAPDRDIQYF. The CDR3 nucleotides are TGTGCCAGCAGCTCCCGGGTCGGGGCTCCGGATAGGGACATTCAGTACTTC.

This clone was detected ten times or more. This chain uses TRBV9 with TRBJ2-1, with 12 bases that match TRBD2. Looked up from germline, CDR1 is SGDLS and CDR2 is YYNGEE. V shed 4 bases, J shed 4 bases, and the junction held 6 bases outside the gene matches. The CDR3 has 16 residues. The DNA for the CDR3 is TGTGCCAGCAGCCTGATGACTAGCGGGAGTTACAATGAGCAGTTCTTC. It codes for CASSLMTSGSYNEQFF.

A few counts support this clone. The chain couples TRBV6-5 to TRBJ2-7; D may be TRBD1 or TRBD2 (5 bases each). Germline lookup yields CDR1 MNHEY and CDR2 SVGAGI. V gave up 6 bases and J gave up 6 bases, with 15 bases separating them. This CDR3 has 13 amino acids. This CDR3 reads CASRRGYASEQYV. The CDR3 DNA follows: TGTGCCAGCAGGAGGGGATATGCGAGCGAGCAGTACGTC.

This sequence joins TRBV9 and TRBJ2-2; D might be TRBD2 (6 bases). V lost 0 bases to trimming and J lost 1 base, with 7 bases between them. From germline, CDR1 is SGDLS and CDR2 YYNGEE. The CDR3 length is 15 residues. The CDR3 loop is CASSVGGVNTGELFF. CDR3 coding DNA: TGTGCCAGCAGCGTAGGCGGGGTGAACACCGGGGAGCTGTTTTTT.

The J gene is TRBJ2-5, the V gene TRBV7-2; D unresolved. The CDR3 covers 14 residues. V lost 3 bases, J lost 5 bases, and 13 bases lay in between. Germline V gene data show CDR1 as SGHTA and CDR2 as FQGNSA. CDR3 in amino acids: CASSFSSAGETQYF. The CDR3, as DNA: TGTGCCAGCAGCTTCAGCTCGGCTGGGGAGACCCAGTACTTC. Full variable domain (missing parts from reference TRBV7-2 and TRBJ2-5): GAGVSQSPSNKVTEKGKDVELRCDPISGHTALYWYRQSLGQGLEFLIYFQGNSAPDKSGLPSDRFSAERTGGSVSTLTIQRTQQEDSAVYLCASSFSSAGETQYFGPGTRLLVL.

This clone was seen a single time. The chain couples TRBV5-4 to TRBJ1-2; tentatively, D is TRBD1 (6 bases). The ends were cut back, 0 bases at V and 7 bases at J, with 10 bases in the middle. This CDR3 contains 13 residues. Germline V gene lookup returns CDR1 SGHNT and CDR2 YYREEE (reference sequence). CDR3 loop: CASSLVGAGGYTF. CDR3 coding DNA: TGTGCCAGCAGCTTGGTGGGGGCTGGTGGCTACACCTTC.

This clone was picked up many times. The chain employs TRBV5-1 and TRBJ2-3; D not resolved. Germline-derived CDR1 and CDR2 are SGHRS and YFSETQ. V was trimmed by 5 bases and J by 6 bases, leaving 10 bases between them. CDR3 length: 12 residues. CDR3 sequence (DNA): TGCGCCAGCAGGGACCTGTCGGATACGCAGTATTTT. Translated: CASRDLSDTQYF.

This sequence joins TRBV5-1 and TRBJ2-7; a possible D gene is TRBD1 (5 bases). CDR1 and CDR2 (germline): SGHRS, YFSETQ. The CDR3 extends over 14 amino acids. The ends were cut back, 0 bases at V and 4 bases at J, with 11 bases in the middle. CDR3 region: CASSLDQGKYEQYV. In nucleotides, the CDR3 is TGCGCCAGCAGCTTGGATCAGGGAAAGTACGAGCAGTACGTC.